The rows below give T cell receptor beta chains drawn from one sample of a study of cytomegalovirus exposure and HLA in healthy donors. Here immunoSEQ multiplex PCR was the method, and the copy in TCRdb shows in-frame clones only, minus some. Altogether tens of thousands of clones are present, about 75% being singletons, with the ten largest covering 2% to 2.5%. Material: PBMCs. Receptor source: a middle-aged man in good health and CMV-seronegative. The CDR3 runs from the conserved cysteine through the conserved F or W. D genes are given only for firm matches. Clone size is not always given. Where it is, it says once, few, many or a class for expanded clones.

v_call,clone_size,d_call,j_call,cdr3_nt,cdr3_aa
TRBV28,.,TRBD1,TRBJ2-3,TGTGCCAGCAGTTCCTATAAGCAGGGACAGGGGGCTTTAGATACGCAGTATTTT,CASSSYKQGQGALDTQYF
TRBV7-2,.,.,TRBJ1-5,TGTGCCAGCAGCTTTGATGGGGGAGGCCAGCCCCAGCATTTT,CASSFDGGGQPQHF
TRBV6-6,few,TRBD1,TRBJ2-7,TGTGCCAGCAGTAGGGACAGGGGGAACCACGAGCAGTACTTC,CASSRDRGNHEQYF
TRBV4-1,.,TRBD2,TRBJ2-7,TGCGCCAGCAGCCAAGATAGCGGGGGGCCATCCTACGAGCAGTACTTC,CASSQDSGGPSYEQYF
TRBV5-6,.,.,TRBJ1-6,TGTGCCAGCAGCAGCAGGGGAAAGAGCTCCTATAATTCACCCCTCCACTTT,CASSSRGKSSYNSPLHF
TRBV6-5,.,TRBD2,TRBJ2-2,TGTGCCAGCAGTTACTCGAGCGGGGCGAACACCGGGGAGCTGTTTTTT,CASSYSSGANTGELFF
TRBV10-2,.,.,TRBJ1-4,TGCGCCAGCAGCGGAGGTACTGAAAAACTGTTTTTT,CASSGGTEKLFF
TRBV15,.,.,TRBJ1-5,TGTGCCACCAGCAGAGGTCTTAGCAATCAGCCCCAGCATTTT,CATSRGLSNQPQHF
TRBV11-2,once,.,TRBJ2-7,TGTGCCAGCAGCTCTTCTTACGAGCAGTACTTC,CASSSSYEQYF
TRBV7-9,.,.,TRBJ2-2,TGTTCCAGCAGCCCATCGGCCGGGGAGCTGTTTTTT,CSSSPSAGELFF